The 3 T cell receptor beta chains below come from one sample, sequenced in a study of blood T cell repertoires in COVID-19. Assay used: immunoSEQ multiplex PCR; TCRdb lists only in-frame clones, some missing. Found here are around 80,000 clones, 82% of them singletons; the top ten hold approximately 12%. Sequencing was performed on peripheral blood. The source is an elderly man with acute or convalescent COVID-19.

Details on this clone: This CDR3 is also generated by other DNA sequences in the sample. V and J are TRBV19 and TRBJ1-3; 9 bases fit TRBD1. This CDR3 has 14 amino acids. V shed 5 bases, J shed 4 bases, and the junction held 3 bases outside the gene matches. Germline values: CDR1 LNHDA, CDR2 SQIVND (reference sequence). The CDR3 coding sequence is TGTGCCAGTAGTCGTGGACAGGGGGGAAACACCATATATTTT. It translates to CASSRGQGGNTIYF.

The table lists this clone with a count of one. The J gene is TRBJ1-2, the V gene TRBV5-1; D perhaps matches TRBD1 (6 bases). CDR1 SGHRS and CDR2 YFSETQ come from the germline V gene. The CDR3 extends over 12 amino acids. Trimming took off 4 bases at V and 7 bases at J, with 11 bases between the two ends. DNA for the CDR3: TGCGCCAGCAGCGTAACAGGGTTTGGCTACACCTTC. It encodes CASSVTGFGYTF. The full variable domain, completed using reference TRBV5-1 and TRBJ1-2, is KAGVTQTPRYLIKTRGQQVTLSCSPISGHRSVSWYQQTPGQGLQFLFEYFSETQRNKGNFPGRFSGRQFSNSRSEMNVSTLELGDSALYLCASSVTGFGYTFGSGTRLTVV.

The genes are TRBV3-1 (or the pseudogene TRBV3-2) and TRBJ2-3; 8 bases match TRBD2. J was trimmed by 5 bases and V by 1 base; bases with no gene match: 5. The CDR3 spans 15 residues. CDR1 is LGHDT, CDR2 YNNKEL, per germline (reference sequence). The DNA of the CDR3 is TGTGCCAGCAGCCAAGCGGGGGGGCCCAGAGATACGCAGTATTTT. This encodes CASSQAGGPRDTQYF.